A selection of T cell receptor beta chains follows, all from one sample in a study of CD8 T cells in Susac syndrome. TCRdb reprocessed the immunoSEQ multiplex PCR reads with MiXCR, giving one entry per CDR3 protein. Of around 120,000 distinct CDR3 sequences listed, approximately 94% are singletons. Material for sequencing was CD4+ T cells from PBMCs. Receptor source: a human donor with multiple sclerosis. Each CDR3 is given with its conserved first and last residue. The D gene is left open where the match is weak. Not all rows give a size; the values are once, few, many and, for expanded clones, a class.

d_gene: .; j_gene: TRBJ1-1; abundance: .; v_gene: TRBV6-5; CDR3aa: CASSRDFRHTEAFF; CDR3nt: TGTGCCAGCAGTCGCGACTTTAGACACACTGAAGCTTTCTTT
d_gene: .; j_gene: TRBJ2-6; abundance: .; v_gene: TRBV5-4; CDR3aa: CASSDPATGANVLTF; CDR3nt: TGTGCCAGCAGCGACCCCGCAACCGGGGCCAACGTCCTGACTTTC
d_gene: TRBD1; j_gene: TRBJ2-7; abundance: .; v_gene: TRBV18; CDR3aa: CASSPNRGQGEQYF; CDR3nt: TGTGCCAGCTCACCCAACCGGGGACAGGGCGAGCAGTACTTC
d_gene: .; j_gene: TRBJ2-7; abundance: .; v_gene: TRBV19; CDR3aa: CASSIGRSSYEQYF; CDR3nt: TGTGCCAGTAGTATAGGCAGGAGCTCCTACGAGCAGTACTTC
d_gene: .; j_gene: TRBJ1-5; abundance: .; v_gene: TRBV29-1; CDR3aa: CSVETGTNQPQHF; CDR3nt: TGCAGCGTTGAAACGGGGACTAATCAGCCCCAGCATTTT
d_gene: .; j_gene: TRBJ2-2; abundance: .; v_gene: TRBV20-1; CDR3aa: CSARPLVSGELFF; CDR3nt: TGCAGTGCTAGACCGCTGGTGAGCGGGGAGCTGTTTTTT
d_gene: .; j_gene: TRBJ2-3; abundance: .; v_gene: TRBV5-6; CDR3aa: CASSLTLADTQYF; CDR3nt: TGTGCCAGCAGCTTAACTCTCGCAGATACGCAGTATTTT
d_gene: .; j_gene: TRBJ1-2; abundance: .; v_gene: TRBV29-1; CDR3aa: CSVAVAGNYGYTF; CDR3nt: TGCAGCGTTGCGGTTGCGGGGAACTATGGCTACACCTTC
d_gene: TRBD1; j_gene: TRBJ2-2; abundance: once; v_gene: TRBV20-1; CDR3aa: CSARRDRDPNTGELFF; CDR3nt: TGCAGTGCTAGAAGGGACAGGGACCCGAACACCGGGGAGCTGTTTTTT
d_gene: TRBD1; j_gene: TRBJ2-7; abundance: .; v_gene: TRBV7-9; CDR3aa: CASSLARDRFSYEQYF; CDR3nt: TGTGCCAGCAGCTTAGCCCGGGACAGGTTCTCCTACGAGCAGTACTTC
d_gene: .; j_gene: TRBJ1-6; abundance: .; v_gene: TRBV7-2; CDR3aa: CASRYKGESGGSPLHF; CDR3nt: TGTGCCAGCAGATACAAGGGAGAGTCTGGGGGTTCACCCCTCCACTTT
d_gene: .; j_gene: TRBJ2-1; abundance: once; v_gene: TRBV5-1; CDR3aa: CASTTQRMAGGDEQFF; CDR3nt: TGCGCCAGTACCACGCAGAGAATGGCAGGTGGGGATGAGCAGTTCTTC
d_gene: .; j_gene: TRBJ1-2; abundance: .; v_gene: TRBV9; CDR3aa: CASSVDRTLYGYTF; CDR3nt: TGTGCCAGCAGCGTAGATCGGACACTCTATGGCTACACCTTC
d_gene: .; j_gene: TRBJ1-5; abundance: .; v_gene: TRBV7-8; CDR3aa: CASSRDRLGNQPQHF; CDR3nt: TGTGCCAGCAGCCGTGACAGGTTAGGCAATCAGCCCCAGCATTTT
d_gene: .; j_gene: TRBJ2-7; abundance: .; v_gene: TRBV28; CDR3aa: CASILGSPIVTEQYF; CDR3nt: TGTGCCAGCATCCTAGGGTCCCCCATAGTTACCGAGCAGTACTTC
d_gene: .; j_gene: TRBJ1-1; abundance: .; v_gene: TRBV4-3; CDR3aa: CASSQEAGAEVRTEAFF; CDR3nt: TGCGCCAGCAGCCAAGAAGCAGGGGCTGAAGTAAGAACTGAAGCTTTCTTT
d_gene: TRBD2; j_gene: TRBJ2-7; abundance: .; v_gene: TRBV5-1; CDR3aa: CASSPRLAGGSYEQYF; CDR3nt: TGCGCCAGCAGCCCCCGACTAGCGGGAGGGTCCTACGAGCAGTACTTC
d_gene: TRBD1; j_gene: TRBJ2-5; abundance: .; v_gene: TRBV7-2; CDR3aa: CASNRDRRETQYF; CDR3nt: TGTGCCAGCAACCGGGACAGAAGAGAGACCCAGTACTTC
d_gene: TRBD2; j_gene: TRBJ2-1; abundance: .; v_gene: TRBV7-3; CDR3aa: CASSRTSGTSGRVEQFF; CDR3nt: TGTGCCAGCAGCCGAACCTCCGGGACTAGCGGCCGCGTGGAGCAGTTCTTC
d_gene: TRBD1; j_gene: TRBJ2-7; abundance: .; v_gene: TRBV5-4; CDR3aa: CASSRDSREQFDF; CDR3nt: TGTGCCAGCAGCCGGGACAGCCGTGAGCAGTTTGACTTC
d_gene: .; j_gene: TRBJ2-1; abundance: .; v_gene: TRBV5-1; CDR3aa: CASSPGDNSYNEQFF; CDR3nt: TGCGCCAGCAGCCCAGGGGATAACTCCTACAATGAGCAGTTCTTC
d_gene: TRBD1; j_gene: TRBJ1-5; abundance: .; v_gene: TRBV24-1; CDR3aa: CATKFYRTGGDQPQHF; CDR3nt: TGTGCCACCAAGTTCTATAGGACAGGCGGGGATCAGCCCCAGCATTTT
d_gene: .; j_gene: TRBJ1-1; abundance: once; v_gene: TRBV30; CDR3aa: CAWSGVGHYEAFF; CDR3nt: TGTGCCTGGAGTGGAGTTGGACACTATGAAGCTTTCTTT
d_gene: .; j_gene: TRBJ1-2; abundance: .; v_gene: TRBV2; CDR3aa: CASSVGRQDGGYTF; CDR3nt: TGTGCCAGCAGTGTGGGACGACAGGACGGGGGCTACACCTTC
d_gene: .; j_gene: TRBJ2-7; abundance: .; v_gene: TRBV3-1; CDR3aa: CASSHSQPAYEQYF; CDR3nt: TGTGCCAGCAGCCATAGCCAGCCCGCCTACGAGCAGTACTTC
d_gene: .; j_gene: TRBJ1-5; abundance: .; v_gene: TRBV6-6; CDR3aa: CASSLGERQPQHF; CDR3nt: TGTGCCAGCAGTTTGGGGGAGCGTCAGCCCCAGCATTTT
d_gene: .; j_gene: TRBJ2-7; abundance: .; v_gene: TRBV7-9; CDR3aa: CASSLDGPYEQYF; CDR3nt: TGTGCCAGCAGCTTAGATGGCCCCTACGAGCAGTACTTC
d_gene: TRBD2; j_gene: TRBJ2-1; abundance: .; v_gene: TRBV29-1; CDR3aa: CSAPTGGLYNEQFF; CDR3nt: TGCAGCGCTCCTACGGGGGGACTTTACAATGAGCAGTTCTTC
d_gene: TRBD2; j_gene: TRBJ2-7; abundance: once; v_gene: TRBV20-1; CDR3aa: CSARLAGGPSYEQYF; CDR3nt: TGCAGTGCTAGACTAGCGGGGGGGCCCTCCTACGAGCAGTACTTC
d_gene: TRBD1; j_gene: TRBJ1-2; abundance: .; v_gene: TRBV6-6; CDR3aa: CASSTDRVYGYTF; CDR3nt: TGTGCCAGCAGTACCGACAGGGTCTATGGCTACACCTTC
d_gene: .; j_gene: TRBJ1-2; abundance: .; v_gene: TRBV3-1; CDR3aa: CASSPGQPNYGYTF; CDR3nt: TGTGCCAGCAGCCCTGGACAACCTAACTATGGCTACACCTTC
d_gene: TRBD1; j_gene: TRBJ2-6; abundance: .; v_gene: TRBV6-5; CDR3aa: CASSYLGQASSGANVLTF; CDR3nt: TGTGCCAGCAGTTACCTGGGACAGGCTAGCTCTGGGGCCAACGTCCTGACTTTC
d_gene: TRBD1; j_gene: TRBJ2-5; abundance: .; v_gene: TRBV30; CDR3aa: CACSDKTGVETQYF; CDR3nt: TGTGCCTGCTCCGATAAGACAGGGGTAGAGACCCAGTACTTC
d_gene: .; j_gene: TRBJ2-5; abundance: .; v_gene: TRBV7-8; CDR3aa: CASSLVASRRAEETQYF; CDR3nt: TGTGCCAGCAGCTTAGTAGCGAGTAGGAGGGCCGAAGAGACCCAGTACTTC
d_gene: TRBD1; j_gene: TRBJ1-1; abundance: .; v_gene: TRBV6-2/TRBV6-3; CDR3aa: CASSPRQGMATEAFF; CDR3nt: TGTGCCAGCAGCCCGCGACAGGGAATGGCCACTGAAGCTTTCTTT
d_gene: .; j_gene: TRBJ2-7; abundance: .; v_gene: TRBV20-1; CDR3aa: CSATPIAFGGEQYF; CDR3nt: TGCAGTGCTACCCCAATTGCCTTTGGAGGGGAGCAGTACTTC
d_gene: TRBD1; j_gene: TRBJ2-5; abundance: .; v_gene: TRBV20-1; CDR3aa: CSAPRTGGQETQYF; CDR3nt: TGCAGTGCACCTCGGACAGGGGGACAAGAGACCCAGTACTTC
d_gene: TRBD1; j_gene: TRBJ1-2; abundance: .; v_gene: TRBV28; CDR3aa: CASSLGTGNGYTF; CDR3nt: TGTGCCAGCAGTTTAGGGACAGGGAATGGCTACACCTTC
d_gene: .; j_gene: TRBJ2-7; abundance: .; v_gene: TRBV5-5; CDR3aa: CASSFPKSSYEQYF; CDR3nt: TGTGCCAGCAGCTTCCCGAAGAGCTCCTACGAGCAGTACTTC
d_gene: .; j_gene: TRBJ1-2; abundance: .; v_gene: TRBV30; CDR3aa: CAWSITGLPNYGYTF; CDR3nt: TGTGCCTGGAGTATTACAGGGTTGCCGAACTATGGCTACACCTTC
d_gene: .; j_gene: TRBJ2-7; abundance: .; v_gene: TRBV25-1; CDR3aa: CASSAVRQSGFPEGGQYF; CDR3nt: TGTGCCAGCAGTGCAGTTCGGCAATCAGGTTTCCCTGAAGGTGGGCAGTACTTC
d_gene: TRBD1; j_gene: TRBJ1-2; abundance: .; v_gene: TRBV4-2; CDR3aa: CASSLPGTGDNGYTF; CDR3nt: TGTGCCAGCAGCCTTCCCGGGACAGGCGACAATGGCTACACCTTC
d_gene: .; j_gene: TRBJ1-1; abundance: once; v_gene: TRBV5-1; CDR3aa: CASSLVGGQVTEAFF; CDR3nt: TGCGCCAGCAGCTTGGTTGGAGGGCAGGTCACTGAAGCTTTCTTT
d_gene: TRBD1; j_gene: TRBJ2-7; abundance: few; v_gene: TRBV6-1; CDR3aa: CASPGQGAYEQYF; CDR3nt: TGTGCCAGCCCCGGACAGGGGGCTTACGAGCAGTACTTC
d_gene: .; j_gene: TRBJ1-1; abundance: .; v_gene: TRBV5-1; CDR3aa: CASRPDRPTEAFF; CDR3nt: TGCGCCAGCAGGCCAGACCGGCCCACTGAAGCTTTCTTT
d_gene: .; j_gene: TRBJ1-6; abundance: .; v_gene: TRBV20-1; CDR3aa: CSATPQWGNSPLHF; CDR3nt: TGCAGTGCTACTCCGCAGTGGGGTAACTCACCCCTCCACTTT
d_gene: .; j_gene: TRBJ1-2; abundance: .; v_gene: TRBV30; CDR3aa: CAWSPTPDRTNYGYTF; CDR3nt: TGTGCCTGGAGTCCTACCCCAGACAGGACCAACTATGGCTACACCTTC
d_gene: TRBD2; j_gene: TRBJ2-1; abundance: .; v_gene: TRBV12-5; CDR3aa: CASGLGGRDEQFF; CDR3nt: TGTGCTAGTGGTTTGGGGGGGAGGGATGAGCAGTTCTTC
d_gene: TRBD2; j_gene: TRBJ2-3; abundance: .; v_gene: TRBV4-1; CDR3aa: CASSQDGDSGRAGDTQYF; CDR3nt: TGCGCCAGCAGCCAAGATGGGGATAGCGGGAGGGCTGGAGATACGCAGTATTTT
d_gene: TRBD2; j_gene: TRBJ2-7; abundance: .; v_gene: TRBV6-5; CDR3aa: CASSYSKGLAGAREQYF; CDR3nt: TGTGCCAGCAGTTACTCGAAGGGACTAGCGGGGGCACGGGAGCAGTACTTC
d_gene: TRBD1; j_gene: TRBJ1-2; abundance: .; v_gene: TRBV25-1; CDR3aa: CARPGTAYGYTF; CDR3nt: TGTGCCAGACCCGGGACAGCCTATGGCTACACCTTC
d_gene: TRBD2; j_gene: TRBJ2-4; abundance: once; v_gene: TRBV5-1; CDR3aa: CASSRIEGGINIQYF; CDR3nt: TGCGCCAGCAGCCGAATAGAGGGAGGGATTAACATTCAGTACTTC
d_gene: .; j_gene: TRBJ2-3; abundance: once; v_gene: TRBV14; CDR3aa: CASSSYLPDTQYF; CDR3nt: TGTGCCAGCAGTTCGTACCTGCCAGATACGCAGTATTTT
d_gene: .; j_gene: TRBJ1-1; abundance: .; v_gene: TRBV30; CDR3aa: CAWSKKRGTEAFF; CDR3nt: TGTGCCTGGAGTAAAAAGAGGGGCACTGAAGCTTTCTTT
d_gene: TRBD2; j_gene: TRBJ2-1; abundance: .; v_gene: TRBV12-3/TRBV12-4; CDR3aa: CASSSSSGSGNEQFF; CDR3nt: TGTGCCAGCAGTTCCTCCAGCGGGAGCGGCAATGAGCAGTTCTTC